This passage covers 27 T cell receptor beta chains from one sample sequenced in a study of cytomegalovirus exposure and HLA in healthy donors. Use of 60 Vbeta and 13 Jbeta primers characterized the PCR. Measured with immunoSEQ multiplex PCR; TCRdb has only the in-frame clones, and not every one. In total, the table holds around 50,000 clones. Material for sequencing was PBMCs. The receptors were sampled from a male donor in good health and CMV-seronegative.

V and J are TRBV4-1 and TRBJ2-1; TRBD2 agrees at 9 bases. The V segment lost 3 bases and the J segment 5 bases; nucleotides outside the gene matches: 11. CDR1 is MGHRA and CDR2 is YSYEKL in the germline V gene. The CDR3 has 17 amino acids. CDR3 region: CASSQARSGGLNNEQFF. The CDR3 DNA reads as TGCGCCAGCAGCCAGGCCCGTAGCGGGGGTTTAAACAATGAGCAGTTCTTC.

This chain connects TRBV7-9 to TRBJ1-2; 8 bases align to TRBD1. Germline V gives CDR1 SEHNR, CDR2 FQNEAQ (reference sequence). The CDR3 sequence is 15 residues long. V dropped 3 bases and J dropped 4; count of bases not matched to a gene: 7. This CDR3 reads CASSFDRGESYGYTF. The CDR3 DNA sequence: TGTGCCAGCAGCTTCGACAGGGGCGAGAGCTATGGCTACACCTTC.

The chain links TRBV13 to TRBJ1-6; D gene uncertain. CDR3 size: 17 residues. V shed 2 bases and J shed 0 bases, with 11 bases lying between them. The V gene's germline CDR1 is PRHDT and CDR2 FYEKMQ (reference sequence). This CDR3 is CASSLFGISSYNSPLHF. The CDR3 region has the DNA TGTGCCAGCAGCTTATTCGGGATAAGCTCCTATAATTCACCCCTCCACTTT. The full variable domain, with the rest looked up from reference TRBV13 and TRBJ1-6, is AAGVIQSPRHLIKEKRETATLKCYPIPRHDTVYWYQQGPGQDPQFLISFYEKMQSDKGSIPDRFSAQQFSDYHSELNMSSLELGDSALYFCASSLFGISSYNSPLHFGNGTRLTVT.

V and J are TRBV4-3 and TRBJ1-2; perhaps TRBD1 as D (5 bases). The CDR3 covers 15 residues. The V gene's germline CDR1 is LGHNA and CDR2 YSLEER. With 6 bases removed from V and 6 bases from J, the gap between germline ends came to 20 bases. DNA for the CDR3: TGCGCCAGCAGATTATCCTTCCAGGGAAGAGATGGCTACACCTTC. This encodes CASRLSFQGRDGYTF.

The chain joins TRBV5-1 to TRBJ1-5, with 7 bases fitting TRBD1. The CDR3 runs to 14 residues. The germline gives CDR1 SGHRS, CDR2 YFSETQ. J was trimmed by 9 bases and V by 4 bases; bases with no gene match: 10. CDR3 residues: CASSPGTAPGPQHF. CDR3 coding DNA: TGCGCCAGCAGCCCCGGGACAGCTCCTGGGCCCCAGCATTTT.

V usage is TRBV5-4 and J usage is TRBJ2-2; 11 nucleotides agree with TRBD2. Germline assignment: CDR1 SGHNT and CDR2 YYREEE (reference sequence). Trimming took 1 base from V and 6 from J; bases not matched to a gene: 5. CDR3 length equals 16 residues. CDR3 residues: CASSLPSLAGAGELFF. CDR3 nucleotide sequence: TGTGCCAGCAGCTTGCCCTCACTAGCGGGGGCCGGGGAGCTGTTTTTT.

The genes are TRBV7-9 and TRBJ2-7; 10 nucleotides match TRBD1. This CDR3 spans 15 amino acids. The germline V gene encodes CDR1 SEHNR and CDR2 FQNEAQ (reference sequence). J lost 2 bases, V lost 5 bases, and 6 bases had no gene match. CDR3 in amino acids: CASSPPGTGAYEQYF. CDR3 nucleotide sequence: TGTGCCAGCAGCCCCCCCGGGACAGGGGCCTACGAGCAGTACTTC.

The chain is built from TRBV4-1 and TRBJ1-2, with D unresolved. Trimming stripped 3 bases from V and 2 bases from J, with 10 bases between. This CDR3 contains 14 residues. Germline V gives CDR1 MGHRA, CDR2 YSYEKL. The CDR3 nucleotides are TGCGCCAGCAGCCAGTACAATACCAACTATGGCTACACCTTC. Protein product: CASSQYNTNYGYTF.

The CDR3 loop is CASNPDREGNQPQHF. The CDR3 DNA sequence: TGTGCCAGTAATCCTGACCGGGAGGGCAATCAGCCCCAGCATTTT. The chain combines TRBV19 with TRBJ1-5; D gene ambiguous. The CDR3 loop spans 15 amino acids. With 7 bases removed from V and 2 bases from J, the gap between germline ends came to 15 bases. Germline CDR1 reads LNHDA; CDR2 reads SQIVND (reference sequence).

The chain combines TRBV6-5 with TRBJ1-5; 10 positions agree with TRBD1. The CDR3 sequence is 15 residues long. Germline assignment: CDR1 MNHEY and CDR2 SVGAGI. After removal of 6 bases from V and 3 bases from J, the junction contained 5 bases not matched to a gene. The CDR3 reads CASRRGTGDNQPQHF. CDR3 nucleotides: TGTGCCAGCAGAAGAGGGACAGGGGACAATCAGCCCCAGCATTTT.

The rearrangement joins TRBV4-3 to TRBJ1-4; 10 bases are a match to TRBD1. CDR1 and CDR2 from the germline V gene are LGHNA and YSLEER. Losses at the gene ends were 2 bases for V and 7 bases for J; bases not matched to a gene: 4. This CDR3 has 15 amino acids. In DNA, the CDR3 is TGCGCCAGCAGCCAAACCGGGACAGGGGCTGAAAAACTGTTTTTT. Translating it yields CASSQTGTGAEKLFF.

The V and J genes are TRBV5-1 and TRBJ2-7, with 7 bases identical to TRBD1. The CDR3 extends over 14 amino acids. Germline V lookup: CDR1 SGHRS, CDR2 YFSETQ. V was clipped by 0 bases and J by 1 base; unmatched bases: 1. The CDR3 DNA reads TGCGCCAGCAGCTTGGGGGACAGATCCTACGAGCAGTACTTC. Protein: CASSLGDRSYEQYF. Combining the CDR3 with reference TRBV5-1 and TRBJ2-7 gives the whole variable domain KAGVTQTPRYLIKTRGQQVTLSCSPISGHRSVSWYQQTPGQGLQFLFEYFSETQRNKGNFPGRFSGRQFSNSRSEMNVSTLELGDSALYLCASSLGDRSYEQYFGPGTRLTVT.

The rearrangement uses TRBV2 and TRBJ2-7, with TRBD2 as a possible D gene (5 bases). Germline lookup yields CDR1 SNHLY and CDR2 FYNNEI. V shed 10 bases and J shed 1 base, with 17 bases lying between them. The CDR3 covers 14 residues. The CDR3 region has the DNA TGTGCCACCGCGAGGGAAAGGCCTTCCTACGAGCAGTACTTC. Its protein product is CATARERPSYEQYF.

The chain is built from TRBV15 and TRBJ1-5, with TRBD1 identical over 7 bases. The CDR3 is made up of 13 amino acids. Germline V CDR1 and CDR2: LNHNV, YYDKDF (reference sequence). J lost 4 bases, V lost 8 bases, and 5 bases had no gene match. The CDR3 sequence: CATRQGGNQPQHF. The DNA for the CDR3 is TGTGCCACCCGACAGGGCGGTAATCAGCCCCAGCATTTT.

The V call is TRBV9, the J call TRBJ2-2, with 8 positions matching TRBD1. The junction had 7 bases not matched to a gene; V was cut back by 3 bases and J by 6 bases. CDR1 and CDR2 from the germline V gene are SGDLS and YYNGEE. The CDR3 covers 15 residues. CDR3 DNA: TGTGCCAGCAGCGCCGACAGGGGAAGAGCCGGGGAGCTGTTTTTT. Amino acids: CASSADRGRAGELFF.

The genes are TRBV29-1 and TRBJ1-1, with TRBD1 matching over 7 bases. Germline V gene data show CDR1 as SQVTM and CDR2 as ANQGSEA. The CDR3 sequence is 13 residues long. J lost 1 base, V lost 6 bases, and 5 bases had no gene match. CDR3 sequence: CSVPGTENTEAFF. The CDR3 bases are TGCAGCGTGCCCGGGACAGAGAACACTGAAGCTTTCTTT.

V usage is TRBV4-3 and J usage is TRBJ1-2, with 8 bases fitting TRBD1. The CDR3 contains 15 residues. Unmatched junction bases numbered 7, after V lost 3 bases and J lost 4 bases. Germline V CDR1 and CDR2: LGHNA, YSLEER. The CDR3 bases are TGCGCCAGCAGCCAGCAGACAGGGGTTATCTATGGCTACACCTTC. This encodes CASSQQTGVIYGYTF.

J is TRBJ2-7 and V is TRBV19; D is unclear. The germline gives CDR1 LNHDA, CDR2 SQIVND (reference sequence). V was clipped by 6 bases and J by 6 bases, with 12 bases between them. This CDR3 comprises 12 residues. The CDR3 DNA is TGTGCCAGTAGGCCTTACGGCGGCGAGCAGTACTTC. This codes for CASRPYGGEQYF.

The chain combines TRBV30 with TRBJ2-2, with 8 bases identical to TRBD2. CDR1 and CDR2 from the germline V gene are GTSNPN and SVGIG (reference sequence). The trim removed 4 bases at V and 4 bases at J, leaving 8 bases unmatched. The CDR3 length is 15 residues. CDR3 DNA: TGTGCCTGGAAGGTCTCTGCGGGGGGCACCGGGGAGCTGTTTTTT. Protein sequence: CAWKVSAGGTGELFF.

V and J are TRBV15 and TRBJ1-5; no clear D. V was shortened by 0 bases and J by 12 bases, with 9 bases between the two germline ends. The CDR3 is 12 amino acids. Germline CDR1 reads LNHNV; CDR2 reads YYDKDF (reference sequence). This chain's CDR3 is CATSRDSGLQHF. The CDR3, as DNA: TGTGCCACCAGCAGAGACAGCGGCCTCCAGCATTTT.

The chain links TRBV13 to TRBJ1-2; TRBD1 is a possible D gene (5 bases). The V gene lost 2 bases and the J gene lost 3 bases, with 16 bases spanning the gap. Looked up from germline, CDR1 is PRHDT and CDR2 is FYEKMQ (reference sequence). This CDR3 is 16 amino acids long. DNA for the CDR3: TGTGCCAGCAGCTTACAAGGATCTGGAGGGGACTATGGCTACACCTTC. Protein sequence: CASSLQGSGGDYGYTF.

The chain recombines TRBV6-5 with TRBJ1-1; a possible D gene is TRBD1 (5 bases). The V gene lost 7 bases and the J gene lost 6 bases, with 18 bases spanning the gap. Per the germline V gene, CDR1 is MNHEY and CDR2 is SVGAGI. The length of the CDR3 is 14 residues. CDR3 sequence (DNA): TGTGCCAGCATTCCCTCCCAGGGCGGGGCTGAAGCTTTCTTT. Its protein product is CASIPSQGGAEAFF.

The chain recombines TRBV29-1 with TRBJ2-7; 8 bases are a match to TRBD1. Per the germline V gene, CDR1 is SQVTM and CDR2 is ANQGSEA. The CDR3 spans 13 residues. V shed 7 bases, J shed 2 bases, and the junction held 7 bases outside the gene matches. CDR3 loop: CSAAGTGTYEQYF. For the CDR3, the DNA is TGCAGCGCTGCCGGGACAGGCACCTACGAGCAGTACTTC.

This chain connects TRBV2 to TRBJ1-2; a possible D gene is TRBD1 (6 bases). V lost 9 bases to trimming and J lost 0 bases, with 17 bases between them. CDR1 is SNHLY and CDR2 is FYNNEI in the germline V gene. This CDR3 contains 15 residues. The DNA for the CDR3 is TGTGCCAGTACAGGGAAGAACGGCCCTAACTATGGCTACACCTTC. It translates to CASTGKNGPNYGYTF.

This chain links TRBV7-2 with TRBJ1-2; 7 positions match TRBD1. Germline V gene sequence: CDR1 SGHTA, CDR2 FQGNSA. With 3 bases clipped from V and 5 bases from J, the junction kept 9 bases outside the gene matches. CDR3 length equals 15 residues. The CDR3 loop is CASSFYRTGGYGYTF. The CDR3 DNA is TGTGCCAGCAGCTTTTACAGGACAGGCGGATATGGCTACACCTTC.

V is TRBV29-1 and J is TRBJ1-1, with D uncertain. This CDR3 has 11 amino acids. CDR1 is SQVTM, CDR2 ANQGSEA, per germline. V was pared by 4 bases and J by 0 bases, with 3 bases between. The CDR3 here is CSVALNTEAFF. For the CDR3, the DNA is TGCAGCGTTGCCTTGAACACTGAAGCTTTCTTT.

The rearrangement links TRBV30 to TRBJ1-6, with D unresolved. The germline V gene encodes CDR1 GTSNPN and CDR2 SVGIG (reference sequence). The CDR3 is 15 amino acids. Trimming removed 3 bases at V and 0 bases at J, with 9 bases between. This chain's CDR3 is CAWRAGSSYNSPLHF. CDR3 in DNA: TGTGCCTGGAGGGCGGGGAGCTCCTATAATTCACCCCTCCACTTT. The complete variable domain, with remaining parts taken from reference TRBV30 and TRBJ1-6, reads SQTIHQWPATLVQPVGSPLSLECTVEGTSNPNLYWYRQAAGRGLQLLFYSVGIGQISSEVPQNLSASRPQDRQFILSSKKLLLSDSGFYLCAWRAGSSYNSPLHFGNGTRLTVT.